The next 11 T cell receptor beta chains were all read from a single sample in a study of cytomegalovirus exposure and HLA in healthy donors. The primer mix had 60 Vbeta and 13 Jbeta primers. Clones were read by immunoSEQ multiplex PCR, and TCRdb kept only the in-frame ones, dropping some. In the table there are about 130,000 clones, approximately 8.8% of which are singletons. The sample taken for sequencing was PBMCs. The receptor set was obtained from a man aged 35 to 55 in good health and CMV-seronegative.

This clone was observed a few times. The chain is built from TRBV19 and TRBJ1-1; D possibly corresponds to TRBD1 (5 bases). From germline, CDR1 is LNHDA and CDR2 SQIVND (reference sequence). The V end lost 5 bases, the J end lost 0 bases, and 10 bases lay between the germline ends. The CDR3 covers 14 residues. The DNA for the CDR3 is TGTGCCAGTAGTCCGGGACTGATGAACACTGAAGCTTTCTTT. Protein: CASSPGLMNTEAFF.

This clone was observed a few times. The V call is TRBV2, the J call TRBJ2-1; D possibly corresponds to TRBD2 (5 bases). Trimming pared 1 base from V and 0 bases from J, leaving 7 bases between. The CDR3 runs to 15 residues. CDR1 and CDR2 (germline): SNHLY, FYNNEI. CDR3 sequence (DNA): TGTGCCAGCAGTGAAGTACTAGACTCCTACAATGAGCAGTTCTTC. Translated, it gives CASSEVLDSYNEQFF.

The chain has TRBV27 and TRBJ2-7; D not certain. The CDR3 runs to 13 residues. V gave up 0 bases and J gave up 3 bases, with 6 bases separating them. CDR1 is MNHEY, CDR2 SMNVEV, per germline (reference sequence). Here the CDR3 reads CASSLSSVYEQYF. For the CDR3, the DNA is TGTGCCAGCAGTTTATCGTCAGTCTACGAGCAGTACTTC.

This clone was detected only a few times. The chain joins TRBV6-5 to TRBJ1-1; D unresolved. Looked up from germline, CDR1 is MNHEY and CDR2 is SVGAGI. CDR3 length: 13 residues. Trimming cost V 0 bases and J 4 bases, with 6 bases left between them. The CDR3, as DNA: TGTGCCAGCAGTTACTCTTACAGCACTGAAGCTTTCTTT. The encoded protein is CASSYSYSTEAFF.

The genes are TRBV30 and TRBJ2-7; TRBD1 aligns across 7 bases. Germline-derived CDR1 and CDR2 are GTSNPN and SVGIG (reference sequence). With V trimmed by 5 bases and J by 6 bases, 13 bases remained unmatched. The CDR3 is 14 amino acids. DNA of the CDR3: TGTGCCTGGTCTCGGGAAAGGGGGCAGGGCGAGCAGTACTTC. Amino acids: CAWSRERGQGEQYF.

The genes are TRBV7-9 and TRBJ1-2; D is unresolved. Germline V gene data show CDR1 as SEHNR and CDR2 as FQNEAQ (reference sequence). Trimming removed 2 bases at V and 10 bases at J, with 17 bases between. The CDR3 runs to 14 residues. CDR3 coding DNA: TGTGCCAGCAGCTTATTGCCTCACGACGGAGACTACACCTTC. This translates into CASSLLPHDGDYTF.

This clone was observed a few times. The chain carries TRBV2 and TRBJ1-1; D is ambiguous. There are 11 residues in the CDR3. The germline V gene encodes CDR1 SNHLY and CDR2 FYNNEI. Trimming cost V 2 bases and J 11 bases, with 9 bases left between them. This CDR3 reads CASSESLLAFF. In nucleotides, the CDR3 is TGTGCCAGCAGTGAATCTCTATTGGCTTTCTTT.

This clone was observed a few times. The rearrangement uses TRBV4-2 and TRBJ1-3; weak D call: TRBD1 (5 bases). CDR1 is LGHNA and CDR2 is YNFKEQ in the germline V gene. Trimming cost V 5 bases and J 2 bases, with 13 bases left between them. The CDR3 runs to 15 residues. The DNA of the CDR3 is TGTGCCAGCAGCGAAAACCAGGGTACTGGAAACACCATATATTTT. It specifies CASSENQGTGNTIYF.

The CDR3, as DNA: TGTGCCATCAGATCAGGTGCGGGAGATACGCAGTATTTT. Protein: CAIRSGAGDTQYF. The V and J genes are TRBV10-3 and TRBJ2-3; possible D gene TRBD2, 5 bases. The V and J ends lost 6 bases and 5 bases respectively, with 12 bases between them. CDR1 ENHRY and CDR2 SYGVKD come from the germline V gene. The CDR3 extends over 13 amino acids.

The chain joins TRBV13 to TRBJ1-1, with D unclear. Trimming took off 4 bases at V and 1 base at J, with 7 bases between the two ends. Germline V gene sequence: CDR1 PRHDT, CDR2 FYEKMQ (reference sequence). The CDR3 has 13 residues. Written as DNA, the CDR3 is TGTGCCAGCAGCTGGGCCGAGAACACTGAAGCTTTCTTT. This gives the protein CASSWAENTEAFF. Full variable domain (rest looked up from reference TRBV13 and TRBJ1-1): AAGVIQSPRHLIKEKRETATLKCYPIPRHDTVYWYQQGPGQDPQFLISFYEKMQSDKGSIPDRFSAQQFSDYHSELNMSSLELGDSALYFCASSWAENTEAFFGQGTRLTVV.

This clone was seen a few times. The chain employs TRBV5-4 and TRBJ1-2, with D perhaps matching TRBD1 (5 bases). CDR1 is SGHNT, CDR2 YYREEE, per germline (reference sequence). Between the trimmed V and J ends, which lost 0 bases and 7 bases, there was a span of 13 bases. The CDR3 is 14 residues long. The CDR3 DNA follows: TGTGCCAGCAGCTTGGGGTCGGGGGGAAGTGGCTACACCTTC. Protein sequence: CASSLGSGGSGYTF.